A single sample gave rise to the 25 T cell receptor beta chains below, sequenced in a study of human T cells and chemical hapten exposure. Using its own MiXCR run on the RACE reads, TCRdb lists one record per CDR3 protein. The data contain about 89,000 distinct CDR3 sequences, 13% of them singletons. Time point described: patch test 3, about 24 weeks after DPC sensitization. Documented treatment: therapeutic diphenylcyclopropenone sensitization with weekly scalp DPC. The sequencing used whole blood, collected in connection with sensitization to the hapten diphenylcyclopropenone (DPC). The receptors here all came from a woman between 50 and 59 years old with alopecia areata. Some clones in this sample may be carry-over from other donors' samples.

V usage is TRBV7-2 and J usage is TRBJ1-1; the match to TRBD1 covers 10 bases. The CDR3 loop spans 14 amino acids. V was clipped by 5 bases and J by 5 bases; unmatched bases: 5. Per germline, CDR1 SGHTA and CDR2 FQGNSA. The chain's CDR3 is CASSQGTGVTEAFF. The CDR3 nucleotides read TGTGCCAGCAGCCAAGGGACAGGGGTTACTGAAGCTTTCTTT.

The sample holds many counts of this clonotype. CDR3 residues: CASSLIPGQGFPHEQFF. CDR3 sequence (DNA): TGTGCCAGCAGCTTAATACCGGGACAGGGATTTCCCCATGAGCAGTTCTTC. The chain has TRBV7-8 and TRBJ2-1; TRBD1 matches at 9 bases. This CDR3 has 17 residues. Trimming cost V 2 bases and J 8 bases; bases outside gene matches: 13. Germline values: CDR1 SGHVS, CDR2 FQNEAQ.

This clonotype was recorded at least ten times. The chain couples TRBV6-2 or TRBV6-3 to TRBJ2-5, with D perhaps TRBD1 (6 bases). In germline, CDR1 is MNHEY, CDR2 SVGEGT. The CDR3 is made up of 15 amino acids. Between the trimmed V and J ends, which lost 2 bases and 2 bases, there was a span of 12 bases. In DNA, the CDR3 is TGTGCCAGCAGTTACGGACAGAGTATACAAGAGACCCAGTACTTC. Amino acid sequence: CASSYGQSIQETQYF.

This clonotype has a count of ten or more. The J gene is TRBJ2-7, the V gene TRBV20-1, with TRBD1 matching over 7 bases. V was pared by 6 bases and J by 5 bases, with 10 bases of the junction left unmatched. This CDR3 has 13 residues. Germline V lookup: CDR1 DFQATT, CDR2 SNEGSKA (reference sequence). In DNA form, the CDR3 reads TGCAGTGCCTCCTCGGACAGGACCAACGAGCAGTACTTC. Encoded protein: CSASSDRTNEQYF.

This rearrangement joins TRBV14 to TRBJ2-4, with D perhaps being TRBD1 or TRBD2 (6 bases each). This CDR3 is built from 16 residues. Between the trimmed V and J ends, which lost 1 base and 2 bases, there was a span of 12 bases. The germline V gene has CDR1 SGHDN and CDR2 FVKESK. The DNA for the CDR3 is TGTGCCAGCAGCCAAGCTAGGGGGGTGTCCAAAAACATTCAGTACTTC. It encodes CASSQARGVSKNIQYF.

The J gene is TRBJ1-1, the V gene TRBV20-1, with D tentatively TRBD1 (6 bases). With 6 bases removed from V and 7 bases from J, the gap between germline ends came to 21 bases. CDR1 DFQATT and CDR2 SNEGSKA come from the germline V gene (reference sequence). This CDR3 contains 14 residues. The CDR3 DNA is TGCAGTGCCAGCCCGCGAGGGCAGGGGCATGAAGCTTTCTTT. Protein: CSASPRGQGHEAFF.

At least ten counts were recorded for this clonotype. The chain is built from TRBV6-5 and TRBJ1-2; D may be TRBD1 (5 bases). This CDR3 has 12 residues. The V gene lost 6 bases and the J gene lost 4 bases, with 9 bases spanning the gap. Germline V gives CDR1 MNHEY, CDR2 SVGAGI. The CDR3 region is CASRKDTYGYTF. CDR3 sequence (DNA): TGTGCCAGCAGAAAGGACACCTATGGCTACACCTTC.

There are many counts of this clonotype. The chain uses TRBV12-3 or TRBV12-4 and TRBJ1-5, with D maybe TRBD1 (6 bases). V lost 7 bases and J 0 bases, leaving 13 bases between the germline ends. This CDR3 comprises 15 residues. This chain's CDR3 is CASKPSGHSNQPQHF. As DNA, the CDR3 is TGTGCCAGCAAACCCTCGGGACATAGCAATCAGCCCCAGCATTTT.

The V and J genes are TRBV6-6 and TRBJ2-7, with 10 nucleotides matching TRBD2. The CDR3 has 13 residues. Germline-derived CDR1 and CDR2 are MNHNY and SVGAGI (reference sequence). Trimming cost V 8 bases and J 4 bases; bases outside gene matches: 5. For the CDR3, the DNA is TGTGCCAGCGGAGCGGGAGGGCCGTACGAGCAGTACTTC. Its translation is CASGAGGPYEQYF.

This chain links TRBV3-1 with TRBJ2-7, with 7 nucleotides matching TRBD2. This CDR3 comprises 15 residues. Trimming at V came to 2 bases and at J to 3 bases, leaving 7 bases not matched to a gene. Germline V gene data show CDR1 as LGHDT and CDR2 as YNNKEL (reference sequence). The CDR3: CASSQNLAAGYEQYF. Here the CDR3 DNA reads TGTGCCAGCAGCCAAAACCTAGCGGCCGGCTACGAGCAGTACTTC.

This clonotype has at least ten counts. This chain connects TRBV12-3 or TRBV12-4 to TRBJ2-1; D is possibly TRBD1 (6 bases). The CDR3 has 13 residues. Trimming cost V 3 bases and J 9 bases, with 12 bases left between them. CDR3 in DNA: TGTGCCAGCAGTTTTCCAACAGGGTCTGAGCAGTTCTTC. Protein product: CASSFPTGSEQFF.

This clonotype was seen at least ten times. J is TRBJ2-1 and V is TRBV7-2, with TRBD2 matching 7 bases. Germline lookup yields CDR1 SGHTA and CDR2 FQGNSA. V lost 2 bases to trimming and J lost 5 bases; unmatched junction nucleotides: 6. The CDR3 has 15 residues. CDR3 DNA: TGTGCCAGCAGCTTACAGTCGGGAGGAAACAATGAGCAGTTCTTC. Translation gives CASSLQSGGNNEQFF.

This clonotype was seen more than once but under ten times. The chain joins TRBV20-1 to TRBJ1-5; D is unresolved. V lost 0 bases and J lost 6, with 15 bases in between. In germline, CDR1 is DFQATT, CDR2 SNEGSKA (reference sequence). CDR3 length: 15 residues. This CDR3 is CSARDQGGSGQPQHF. The CDR3 region has the DNA TGCAGTGCTAGAGATCAAGGAGGGTCCGGTCAGCCCCAGCATTTT.

The V and J genes are TRBV5-1 and TRBJ1-2; tentatively, D is TRBD1 (6 bases). Per germline, CDR1 SGHRS and CDR2 YFSETQ. This CDR3 has 14 amino acids. Trimming stripped 2 bases from V and 8 bases from J, with 16 bases between. The CDR3 region has the DNA TGCGCCAGCAGCTTCCGGGACAAGGAAGGGGGCTACACCTTC. Translation gives CASSFRDKEGGYTF. Full variable domain (missing parts from reference TRBV5-1 and TRBJ1-2): KAGVTQTPRYLIKTRGQQVTLSCSPISGHRSVSWYQQTPGQGLQFLFEYFSETQRNKGNFPGRFSGRQFSNSRSEMNVSTLELGDSALYLCASSFRDKEGGYTFGSGTRLTVV.

V and J are TRBV4-1 and TRBJ1-1; D is undetermined. The CDR3 loop spans 13 amino acids. CDR1 is MGHRA and CDR2 is YSYEKL in the germline V gene. Trimming cost V 6 bases and J 4 bases, with 12 bases left between them. The CDR3 DNA reads TGCGCCAGCAGGCCCCAGATTACCACTGAAGCTTTCTTT. Translation gives CASRPQITTEAFF.

This clonotype has more than one count but fewer than ten. V gene TRBV20-1 combines with J gene TRBJ1-6, with 8 positions matching TRBD1. CDR1 and CDR2 from the germline V gene are DFQATT and SNEGSKA (reference sequence). This CDR3 has 15 amino acids. J was trimmed by 7 bases and V by 2 bases; bases with no gene match: 7. The CDR3 loop reads CSARPTGVGNSPLHF. CDR3 coding DNA: TGCAGTGCTAGACCGACAGGGGTGGGGAATTCACCCCTCCACTTT.

Regarding this clonotype: A read error is possible here, since a much larger clone lies one base away. The chain carries TRBV19 and TRBJ2-1; 14 bases map to TRBD2. The CDR3 spans 17 residues. Germline V lookup: CDR1 LNHDA, CDR2 SQIVND (reference sequence). V lost 5 bases to trimming and J lost 7 bases; unmatched junction nucleotides: 10. CDR3 bases: TGTGCCAGTAGTCCATGGGGGACTAGCGGGAGTGGGAATGAGCAGTTCTTC. Amino acids: CASSPWGTSGSGNEQFF.

This chain links TRBV29-1 with TRBJ2-5; unclear D gene. The CDR3 is made up of 11 amino acids. The germline V gene encodes CDR1 SQVTM and CDR2 ANQGSEA. The germline V and J ends were trimmed by 5 bases and 7 bases, with 11 bases remaining between them. CDR3 nucleotide sequence: TGCAGCGTTAGTCCCCCCGGGACCCAGTACTTC. Amino acid sequence: CSVSPPGTQYF.

V is TRBV5-1 and J is TRBJ2-1; D unclear. The V end lost 1 base, the J end lost 5 bases, and 7 bases lay between the germline ends. There are 13 residues in the CDR3. The V gene's germline CDR1 is SGHRS and CDR2 YFSETQ. CDR3 sequence reads: CASSLYGHNEQFF. The CDR3 DNA is TGCGCCAGCAGCTTGTACGGGCACAATGAGCAGTTCTTC.

This clonotype has a count of ten or more. The V gene is TRBV20-1, the J gene TRBJ2-7, with 7 bases fitting TRBD2. CDR3 length equals 13 residues. Germline V CDR1 and CDR2: DFQATT, SNEGSKA (reference sequence). The CDR3 region has the DNA TGCAGCGCCTTTAGGAGCGGGGCGGCGGAGCAGTACTTC. Protein: CSAFRSGAAEQYF.

V gene TRBV20-1 combines with J gene TRBJ2-2; 11 nucleotides line up with TRBD2. The CDR3 contains 15 residues. Per the germline V gene, CDR1 is DFQATT and CDR2 is SNEGSKA (reference sequence). The J segment lost 7 bases and the V segment lost 1 base, leaving 5 bases of the junction unmatched. The CDR3 sequence: CSARALAGEIGELFF. CDR3 nucleotide sequence: TGCAGTGCTAGAGCACTAGCGGGAGAGATCGGGGAGCTGTTTTTT.

This clonotype has at least ten counts. The V call is TRBV29-1, the J call TRBJ2-1; 7 bases fit TRBD1. J was trimmed by 7 bases and V by 7 bases; bases with no gene match: 7. The CDR3 consists of 12 residues. The germline gives CDR1 SQVTM, CDR2 ANQGSEA. The CDR3 region is CSAYSDRNEQFF. The CDR3 DNA reads TGCAGCGCCTACTCGGACAGGAATGAGCAGTTCTTC.

In this sample, this clonotype turned up many times. The J gene is TRBJ2-3, the V gene TRBV12-3 or TRBV12-4; D gene unclear. With 3 bases removed from V and 4 bases from J, the gap between germline ends came to 11 bases. CDR3 size: 14 residues. DNA for the CDR3: TGTGCCAGCAGTTTCTCTGGGTTGCCAGATACGCAGTATTTT. Its translation is CASSFSGLPDTQYF.

This clonotype was recorded many times. The chain joins TRBV5-1 to TRBJ2-1; 12 bases fit TRBD2. CDR1 is SGHRS, CDR2 YFSETQ, per germline. Unmatched junction bases numbered 6, after V lost 2 bases and J lost 6 bases. This CDR3 comprises 16 residues. The CDR3 loop is CASSLTSGRIGNEQFF. CDR3 in DNA: TGCGCCAGCAGCTTAACTAGCGGGAGGATCGGCAATGAGCAGTTCTTC. Full variable domain (missing parts from reference TRBV5-1 and TRBJ2-1): KAGVTQTPRYLIKTRGQQVTLSCSPISGHRSVSWYQQTPGQGLQFLFEYFSETQRNKGNFPGRFSGRQFSNSRSEMNVSTLELGDSALYLCASSLTSGRIGNEQFFGPGTRLTVL.

This clonotype was seen a handful of times. For the CDR3, the DNA is TGTGCCAGCAGCCAGAGGAGGGGACAGGGGAACACTGAAGCTTTCTTT. This codes for CASSQRRGQGNTEAFF. The genes are TRBV7-8 and TRBJ1-1, with 9 bases fitting TRBD1. Trimming took 5 bases from V and 1 from J; bases not matched to a gene: 8. CDR3 length equals 16 residues. CDR1 SGHVS and CDR2 FQNEAQ come from the germline V gene.